Below, one T cell receptor (beta chain) is given with its context. Antigen specificity is unknown. The CDR3 covers 18 residues. The germline V gene encodes CDR1 SGHRS and CDR2 YFSETQ. TCRdb reprocessed the 5' RACE reads and stores each CDR3 protein as one record, lacking DNA. With some 460,000 distinct CDR3 sequences in the sample, the ten largest clones hold more than 1.4%. These data belong to a study of T cells expressing NK-cell markers. Background on the study: HCMV serostatus: seven of eight sequenced donors positive, one negative.

Regarding the study as a whole: Expanded NKG2C+ T cell clones had unclear HCMV specificity.

Sequencing was done on a sample of blood T cells: a sorted CD56 or NKG2C T cell subset, CD4+ or CD8+ T cells, or bulk PBMC T cells (not recorded which). This clonotype originated in a woman in her forties or fifties in good health. The rearrangement uses TRBV5-1 and TRBJ2-3; the TRBD2 assignment by TCRdb is unverifiable without DNA. The CDR3 protein is CASSWTGTSGSSTDTQYF. The full variable domain, in which reference TRBV5-1 and TRBJ2-3 provide the parts outside the CDR3, is KAGVTQTPRYLIKTRGQQVTLSCSPISGHRSVSWYQQTPGQGLQFLFEYFSETQRNKGNFPGRFSGRQFSNSRSEMNVSTLELGDSALYLCASSWTGTSGSSTDTQYFGPGTRLTVL.